A selection of T cell receptor beta chains follows, all from one sample in a study of molecular identifiers for immune sequencing clone quantification. TCRdb processed the PCR reads anew with MiXCR; each CDR3 protein has one entry. This table has about half a million distinct CDR3 sequences, 20% to 25% appearing once. The sample consisted of naive CD8+ T cells from blood, with Jurkat cell RNA spiked in. The receptors stem from a human donor in good health. Some libraries in this study had Jurkat cell RNA spiked in. CDR3s include the opening cysteine and the closing phenylalanine or tryptophan. The D gene is left open where the match is weak. Only part of the rows carry a size: once, few, many, or a class if the clone is expanded.

J gene,V gene,D gene,clone size,CDR3 protein,CDR3 DNA
TRBJ1-4,TRBV12-3/TRBV12-4,.,many,CASRGLSANEKLFF,TGTGCCAGCAGAGGGCTCTCAGCTAATGAAAAACTGTTTTTT
TRBJ1-4,TRBV27,.,few,CASSLSLGSDEKLFF,TGTGCCAGCAGTTTAAGTCTGGGCTCGGATGAAAAACTGTTTTTT
TRBJ2-3,TRBV7-9,TRBD1,.,CASSSTPGTGLAGPGTDTQYF,TGTGCCAGCAGCTCTACACCCGGGACAGGGTTAGCGGGCCCAGGTACAGATACGCAGTATTTT
TRBJ2-2,TRBV9,.,.,CASSVGLSKPNTGELFF,TGTGCCAGCAGCGTTGGTTTATCAAAGCCTAACACCGGGGAGCTGTTTTTT
TRBJ2-7,TRBV5-4,TRBD2,many,CASSVGLAAYEQYF,TGTGCCAGCAGCGTGGGACTAGCGGCCTACGAGCAGTACTTC
TRBJ2-7,TRBV20-1,TRBD2,few,CSARDSSGGARYEQYF,TGCAGTGCTAGAGATTCTAGCGGGGGGGCCCGTTACGAGCAGTACTTC
TRBJ2-7,TRBV5-1,.,few,CASSFQSQGSYEQYF,TGCGCCAGCAGCTTCCAGAGCCAGGGGAGCTACGAGCAGTACTTC
TRBJ2-3,TRBV5-1,TRBD2,few,CASSLETSGVWGTDTQYF,TGCGCCAGCAGCTTGGAAACTAGCGGGGTTTGGGGCACAGATACGCAGTATTTT
TRBJ2-1,TRBV6-2/TRBV6-3,.,few,CASSTAADPYNEQFF,TGTGCCAGCAGCACGGCGGCGGACCCTTACAATGAGCAGTTCTTC
TRBJ1-1,TRBV30,TRBD1,many,CAWSLGTAEAFF,TGTGCCTGGTCACTCGGGACAGCTGAAGCTTTCTTT
TRBJ2-5,TRBV5-4,.,many,CASSSDTGETQYF,TGTGCCAGCAGCTCGGACACTGGAGAGACCCAGTACTTC
TRBJ1-6,TRBV2,TRBD1,few,CASRGTGFDSPLHF,TGTGCCAGCAGGGGGACAGGGTTTGATTCACCCCTCCACTTT
TRBJ2-7,TRBV4-1,TRBD2,many,CASSQGTSAYEQYF,TGCGCCAGCAGCCAAGGTACTAGCGCCTACGAGCAGTACTTC
TRBJ2-3,TRBV12-3/TRBV12-4,TRBD2,.,CASSLSSGRISLSDTQYF,TGTGCCAGCAGTTTATCTAGCGGGAGGATTTCTTTGTCAGATACGCAGTATTTT
TRBJ1-1,TRBV7-9,TRBD1,.,CASSLGSTGANTEALF,TGTGCCAGCAGCTTAGGGTCGACAGGGGCCAACACTGAAGCTCTCTTT
TRBJ1-5,TRBV4-1,.,few,CASRREGTLNQPQHF,TGCGCCAGCCGTCGCGAGGGGACACTCAATCAGCCCCAGCATTTT
TRBJ2-3,TRBV3-1,.,.,CASSQELRGIGTDTQYF,TGTGCCAGCAGCCAAGAGCTTCGCGGGATAGGCACAGATACGCAGTATTTT
TRBJ2-2,TRBV9,TRBD1,many,CASSVNRDRDEVPGELFF,TGTGCCAGCAGCGTGAACCGGGACAGGGATGAGGTACCCGGGGAGCTGTTTTTT
TRBJ2-5,TRBV5-4,TRBD2,few,CASSFAGGPQEPQYF,TGTGCCAGCAGCTTTGCGGGAGGCCCTCAAGAGCCCCAGTACTTC
TRBJ1-2,TRBV27,.,.,CASSFGRGSYGYTF,TGCGCCAGCAGTTTTGGTCGGGGATCCTATGGCTACACCTTC
TRBJ2-7,TRBV30,TRBD1,few,CAWSSGQGKHYEQYF,TGTGCCTGGAGCTCGGGACAGGGGAAGCACTACGAGCAGTACTTC
TRBJ2-5,TRBV20-1,TRBD2,.,CSARPSRRGGLWETQYF,TGCAGTGCTAGACCCTCTCGGCGGGGGGGCCTATGGGAGACCCAGTACTTC
TRBJ2-3,TRBV19,TRBD2,few,CASSLLAVGGDTQYF,TGTGCCAGTAGCTTACTAGCGGTGGGGGGAGATACGCAGTATTTT
TRBJ2-5,TRBV25-1,.,.,CASSEWARQETQYF,TGTGCCAGCAGTGAATGGGCACGGCAAGAGACCCAGTACTTC
TRBJ2-5,TRBV29-1,TRBD1,many,CSVETGEYQETQYF,TGCAGCGTTGAGACAGGGGAGTACCAAGAGACCCAGTACTTC
TRBJ2-1,TRBV18,.,few,CASSPPGLTLGNEQFF,TGTGCCAGCTCACCACCGGGGCTGACTTTGGGGAATGAGCAGTTCTTC
TRBJ2-7,TRBV5-1,TRBD1,many,CASSAYPGQLTYEQYF,TGCGCCAGCAGCGCCTATCCGGGACAGCTCACCTACGAGCAGTACTTC
TRBJ2-3,TRBV11-2,.,many,CASSLVSAVRDTQYF,TGTGCCAGCAGCTTAGTCTCCGCAGTTAGAGATACGCAGTATTTT
TRBJ1-1,TRBV6-1,.,few,CASSPRPGQNTEAFF,TGTGCCAGCAGTCCCCGTCCAGGGCAGAACACTGAAGCTTTCTTT
TRBJ2-7,TRBV7-8,TRBD1,.,CASSQYRGLEQYF,TGTGCCAGCAGCCAATACAGGGGGCTCGAGCAGTACTTC
TRBJ1-1,TRBV4-1,.,many,CASRNGGLNTEAFF,TGCGCCAGCAGGAACGGTGGTCTGAACACTGAAGCTTTCTTT
TRBJ2-3,TRBV5-6,TRBD1,many,CASSLRDRLIGDTQYF,TGTGCCAGCAGCTTGAGGGACAGACTGATTGGAGATACGCAGTATTTT
TRBJ2-4,TRBV6-7,TRBD1,.,CASGNRDRRGIQYF,TGTGCCAGCGGTAACCGGGACAGGAGGGGCATTCAGTACTTC
TRBJ2-1,TRBV4-3,.,many,CASSPSSARNYNEQFF,TGCGCCAGCAGCCCCTCTAGCGCCCGGAACTACAATGAGCAGTTCTTC
TRBJ2-3,TRBV20-1,TRBD2,many,CSAHGLAGGGGGTDTQYF,TGCAGTGCCCACGGACTAGCGGGGGGCGGTGGGGGTACAGATACGCAGTATTTT
TRBJ1-3,TRBV27,.,.,CASSIGPYDYENTIYF,TGTGCCAGCAGTATAGGACCGTATGATTATGAAAACACCATATATTTT
TRBJ1-1,TRBV4-1,.,few,CASSQEPWAPNTEAFF,TGCGCCAGCAGCCAAGAACCATGGGCCCCTAACACTGAAGCTTTCTTT
TRBJ2-7,TRBV7-2,TRBD2,.,CASSLSGGHLNSYEQYF,TGTGCCAGCAGCTTGTCGGGGGGTCACCTTAACTCCTACGAGCAGTACTTC
TRBJ2-5,TRBV20-1,TRBD2,.,CSATELAGQETQYF,TGCAGTGCTACGGAACTAGCGGGCCAAGAGACCCAGTACTTC